This T cell receptor beta chain was profiled in a study of blood T cell repertoires in COVID-19. Looking at the study overall: There were acute and convalescent COVID-19 samples, and they came from the United States, Italy and Spain. From T cells, B-cell-depleted T cells, or PBMCs came the material, which was cDNA or gDNA.

Authors' analysis steps: Using reference gene primer amplification, nucleated cell counts were estimated. This table comes from immunoSEQ multiplex PCR, and its TCRdb copy is limited to in-frame clones, with some not included. V and J calls and clone size are those listed in that table; D and trimming were worked out from the DNA. The sample yields tens of thousands of clones, approximately 85% seen once. Trimming at V came to 5 bases and at J to 4 bases, leaving 6 bases not matched to a gene. Germline lookup yields CDR1 MNHEY and CDR2 SVGEGT. The CDR3 has 15 amino acids. The chain couples TRBV6-2 or TRBV6-3 to TRBJ2-7; 12 bases agree with TRBD1. The TCR comes from an elderly woman with active or convalescent COVID-19. Sequencing was carried out using peripheral blood. This CDR3 is CASSTPGQGAYEQYF. CDR3 DNA sequence: TGTGCCAGCAGTACACCGGGACAGGGGGCGTACGAGCAGTACTTC.